Sequencing of this T cell receptor (beta chain) was carried out in a study of human T cells and chemical hapten exposure. Study summary: Slight volume differences across pooled libraries mainly accounted for varying per-sample TCR yields. Study-wide findings and caveats: Controls had significantly fewer large CDR3 similarity clusters than were formed by expanded TCRs.

Time point given: patch test 1, 2 weeks after DPC sensitization. This sample's treatment: therapeutic diphenylcyclopropenone sensitization with weekly scalp DPC. A word on this clonotype: What it binds is unknown.

The J segment lost 4 bases and the V segment lost 5 bases, leaving 6 bases of the junction unmatched. The CDR3 is 15 residues long. Germline V gene lookup returns CDR1 DFQATT and CDR2 SNEGSKA (reference sequence). Library construction involved attaching unique molecular identifiers to individual cDNA molecules, which allowed quantitative, reproducible TCR counting. Per the original methods: 96,000 or so TCRs per sample was the median, with a range of 23,224 to 690,600. TCRdb re-called the RACE reads through MiXCR, storing one row per CDR3 protein. In this record, the V and J calls reflect TCRdb's handling and not the investigators' own analysis. Of approximately 100,000 distinct CDR3 sequences listed, 9.5% to 11% were seen once; the top ten hold under 4.5%.

Source: whole blood, taken in connection with sensitization to the hapten diphenylcyclopropenone (DPC). This chain connects TRBV20-1 to TRBJ2-2; 11 bases are shared with TRBD2. This clonotype was sampled from a woman in her 40s with alopecia areata. Some clones in this sample may be carry-over from other donors' samples. For the CDR3, the DNA is TGCAGTGCTGTAGCGGGGGGGCCGGGCACCGGGGAGCTGTTTTTT. It is translated as CSAVAGGPGTGELFF.